This T cell receptor (beta chain) was captured in a study of cytomegalovirus exposure and HLA in healthy donors (dated by TCRdb to 2016 to 2017). Background for the entire study: An earlier analysis of some 550 of the donors reported more than 250 Gb of sequence data and 100 million to 130 million unique TCR beta sequences from around 200 million T cells. On average, 235,054 unique TCR beta nucleotide sequences were sequenced per donor among 398 genotyped donors of the cohort, with around 19% of those sequences being non-productive. A later genetic analysis used genome-wide SNP genotypes for about 60% of the roughly 670 donors, treating that subset as a discovery cohort. In a later analysis, previously published TCR beta repertoires from 550 to 750 donors were re-analyzed and high-resolution HLA genotyping was added so that TCR occurrence patterns could be studied. Approximately 300 gigabases of sequencing data and about 92 million unique TCR sequences made up an early release that covered fewer than 650 HLA-typed donors. Besides the first cohort of roughly 700 subjects, a separate validation cohort made up of roughly 120 different subjects was used. Donor age, sex, ethnicity and CMV serostatus were compiled alongside the repertoire data. Roughly five DR-DQ haplotypes were handled as single units for association and clustering, since linkage in the cohort was strong. The study profiled the T cell repertoires of under 850 subjects by immunosequencing and related them to cytomegalovirus serostatus. Of the approximately 400 genotyped donors, roughly 76% were placed in the genetic ancestry cluster associated with self-reported Caucasian donors. Every repertoire in the discovery cohort had been generated on one and the same sequencing platform. The later analysis used no new phenotypic data to find candidate immune exposures, relying instead on TCR beta sequences and their occurrence across donors. HLA typing included class I and class II loci at four-digit resolution. The number of donors typed differed by locus, with about 629-640 for A, B, C, DRB1 and DQB1, over 500 for DQA1, 600 to 610 for DPA1, and approximately 470 for DPB1. To decide whether each TCR beta V gene segment behaved as functional or pseudogenic, an earlier analysis of over 500 of the donors relied on high-throughput TCR beta sequencing. The study combined high-throughput TCR immunosequencing, statistical association of individual TCRs with disease status, and machine learning to predict cytomegalovirus infection status. The aim of the study was to test whether cataloging public T cell receptors could identify signatures of past pathogen exposure. Broader findings and caveats from the paper: Seventeen rarely observed V segments, including chromosome 9 orphons, were excluded from the earlier analysis of just under 600 of the donors because counts were too low. Most TCR sequences were observed very rarely across donors, whereas some public TCRs were present in many individuals. A later analysis reported that several top co-occurrence clusters appeared linked to parvovirus B19, influenza, CMV and Epstein-Barr virus. Broadly in line with IMGT annotations, most TCR beta V segments showed up in productive rearrangements about 87% or about 30% of the time in an earlier analysis of 587 of the donors. Because the 87-base-pair reads could not distinguish some IMGT-functional V segments, including TRBV6-2 and TRBV6-3, those segments were excluded. Three of the identified cytomegalovirus-associated TCR beta chains were confirmed in vitro to be specific for cytomegalovirus antigens. Correlated functional status among segregating V segments might be attributable to linkage disequilibrium, but an unknown experimental factor could not be ruled out. At a false discovery rate of 0.05, a later analysis linked some 17,000 TCR beta sequences to specific HLA alleles. In a later analysis, HLA-associated TCR beta chains showed more clonal expansion and lower generation probabilities than non-associated chains that were equally common. According to a later analysis, most CMV-associated TCR beta chains appeared to be HLA-restricted, and the HLA associations seemed to be driven largely by CMV exposure. A later genetic analysis associated a missense DCLRE1C variant with V-gene and J-gene trimming of TCR beta chains, and an independent cohort replicated the association. The authors suggested that the approach could potentially be extended to other disease states and immunological phenotypes. When HLA alleles, especially DR and DQ, strongly co-occurred, attributing TCR associations to individual alleles was difficult. A cluster of highly shared sequence variants was judged likely to represent a technical artifact of the sequencing pipeline. Only TCR beta chains were sequenced in this cohort, and the absence of alpha or paired-chain data limited detectable features. Because HLA typing was missing for some donors at each locus, association tests included only the typed subset. In both the original and validation cohorts, the classifier was reported to diagnose cytomegalovirus status with high specificity and sensitivity. In the study, some 160 TCR beta chains were listed as associated with cytomegalovirus. A later genetic analysis reported fewer N-insertions in productive TCRs among donors in an Asian-associated ancestry cluster than the approximately 670-donor mean. The presence/absence analyses assumed that sequencing depth was roughly uniform across donors, and that assumption may not be true. A later analysis found that TCR association rates varied across HLA loci, with DRB1 alleles showing the most associated TCRs and HLA-C alleles the fewest. A further reported finding was that TCR beta sequences accurately predicted the HLA-A and HLA-B alleles for most subjects in the first cohort. CMV serostatus was the only immune exposure information available for the cohort.

The cohort comprised 550 to 700 healthy bone marrow donors. Cohort members were all nominally healthy when sampled, although unrecorded immune exposures were likely present. The donor tested CMV seronegative and was one of the 352 seronegative cohort members. A peripheral blood sample was collected from each donor, and TCR beta sequencing was performed on peripheral blood mononuclear cells. Genomic DNA was extracted from the blood cell samples with the Qiagen DNeasy Blood Extraction Kit. The germline V gene (reference sequence) supplies CDR1 GTSNPN and CDR2 SVGIG. For this chain, trimming is 3 bases at the V end and 0 bases at the J end, and the number of junction bases without a gene match is 18. The CDR3, cysteine through phenylalanine, is 21 amino acids long. CDR3 DNA only is kept here, 63 bases in frame from base 1. Note on this clone: No cognate antigen has been identified for it.

Receptors were amplified or captured by the immunoSEQ multiplex PCR assay. The multiplex PCR relied on a mix of 60 forward primers for TCR Vbeta segments and 13 reverse primers for TCR Jbeta segments. A multiplex PCR assay on genomic DNA amplified the CDR3 region of rearranged TCR beta genes. Amplified TCR beta libraries were sequenced as 87-base-pair reads on the Illumina HiSeq System. Concerning the study's data processing: In a later analysis, 70 million to 95 million unique TCR beta chains were counted across the approximately 670 repertoires, and roughly 10 million of these chains were shared by at least two donors. Raw reads were error-corrected and collapsed into unique sequences by a nearest-neighbor algorithm in which closely related sequences were merged to remove PCR and sequencing errors. To assign V, D and J gene segments, CDR3 sequences were aligned to IMGT reference sequences. For a sequence to be retained, a match of at least six nucleotides to both a V gene segment and a J gene segment was required. A rearrangement was called productive if the CDR3 had no stop codons and remained in frame with V and J, and every other rearrangement was called non-productive. CDR3 was defined by IMGT convention, running from the second conserved V-encoded cysteine to the conserved J-encoded phenylalanine. Sequences without an unambiguous match to a single V gene segment were excluded from the earlier analysis of about 640 of the donors. In an earlier analysis of roughly 500 of the donors, V segments were called functional above 56.7% productive rearrangements and were called segregating when the between-donor standard deviation exceeded 5%. A statistical classification framework was built for diagnosing cytomegalovirus status from the catalog of TCR beta chain sequences. V and J gene assignment, in a later analysis, came from comparing TCR nucleotide sequences with IMGT/GENE-DB human TR gene sequences. In a later analysis, CDR3 sequences and most-parsimonious VDJ recombination scenarios were assigned using the TCRdist pipeline. In a later analysis, each TCR beta chain was defined by its CDR3 amino acid sequence together with its V-gene family, and reads without a unique V-gene family were excluded. In a later analysis, 550 to 650 highly shared, low-generation-probability nucleotide sequences were removed to address suspected cross-contamination and a sequencing artifact. A later analysis calculated a clonal expansion index for each public chain from normalized within-repertoire ranks of inferred template counts. A later analysis computed generation probabilities with a VDJ recombination model fitted to out-of-frame rearrangements, and checked the results against IGoR. A later analysis scored TCR-TCR, TCR-HLA and TCR-CMV co-occurrence with hypergeometric tests, applying a repertoire-size bias correction to TCR pairs. A later analysis estimated false discovery rates by permuting HLA or CMV assignments 20 times. In a later analysis, co-occurring TCRs were grouped using DBSCAN, and TCRdist sequence similarity was added for clustering within HLA-allele-positive subsets. Repertoires with fewer than 30,000 or more than 120,000 public chains were left out of co-occurrence clustering, as were four to six repertoires with anomalous nucleotide sharing. TCRdb provides this immuneACCESS table in a form limited to in-frame rearrangements. Some clones are lacking; in checked studies, under half of them reflect an unresolved V gene, and why the rest are absent is not known. V, J and clone size derive from that table, while D and trimming were established from the DNA sequence. The sample's table lists a count of under 200,000 clones. Jointly, the top ten make up approximately 6.4% of the sample.

This chain joins TRBV30 to TRBJ2-1, with 12 bases aligning to TRBD2. Specimen: PBMCs. This TCR derives from a man aged 30-40 years in good health and CMV-seronegative. The DNA sequence is given as TGTGCCTGGAGCGGTACACCCCTAACTAGCGGGGGGACATACTCCTACAATGAGCAGTTCTTC. It encodes CAWSGTPLTSGGTYSYNEQFF. Extended through the reference TRBV30 and TRBJ2-1 proteins, this CDR3 yields the full variable domain: SQTIHQWPATLVQPVGSPLSLECTVEGTSNPNLYWYRQAAGRGLQLLFYSVGIGQISSEVPQNLSASRPQDRQFILSSKKLLLSDSGFYLCAWSGTPLTSGGTYSYNEQFFGPGTRLTVL.